The clone carrying this TCR beta chain occurred a few times. What it binds is unknown. Time point: pre-sensitization, week 0. Treatment reported: therapeutic diphenylcyclopropenone sensitization with weekly scalp DPC. Donors, patients with alopecia ranging from 18 to 70 years old and judged suitable for DPC, provided samples. This sample was taken from a study of human T cells and chemical hapten exposure. The study's findings and limits: There was a positive correlation between PT1 expanded TCR counts and patch test score.

The germline CDR1 and CDR2 sequences are DFQATT and SNEGSKA (reference sequence). The CDR3 is 14 amino acids. V was trimmed by 0 bases and J by 4 bases, leaving 13 bases between them. A single record per CDR3 protein comes from TCRdb applying MiXCR to the RACE reads. The profile shows about 80,000 distinct CDR3 sequences, less than 15% of them singletons. The receptor was isolated from a woman aged 50 to 65 with alopecia areata. Some clones in this sample may be carry-over from other donors' samples. The chain carries TRBV20-1 and TRBJ2-7, with D perhaps TRBD2 (5 bases). This specimen was whole blood, taken in connection with sensitization to the hapten diphenylcyclopropenone (DPC). This chain's CDR3 is CSARDFGNVYEQYF. The DNA of the CDR3 is TGCAGTGCTAGAGATTTCGGGAACGTTTACGAGCAGTACTTC.